This T cell receptor beta chain was documented in a study of T cell changes during pregnancy in multiple sclerosis. The ends lost 5 bases at V and 9 bases at J; junction bases unmatched: 10. From germline, CDR1 is SGHTA and CDR2 FQGTGA. The CDR3 loop spans 15 amino acids. The table came from immunoSEQ multiplex PCR; TCRdb's copy has only in-frame clones and leaves some out. The sample holds about 52,000 clones; 92% are singletons and the top ten take less than 0.8%. The sequence was collected from a female donor with multiple sclerosis, enrolled in a pregnancy study. The sequencing used CD4+ T cells from peripheral blood mononuclear cells, collected in the third trimester of pregnancy. V is TRBV7-3 and J is TRBJ2-1; 10 bases are a match to TRBD2. CDR3 in amino acids: CASSPRSGGALEQFF. The CDR3 nucleotides read TGTGCCAGCAGCCCACGGAGCGGGGGGGCCCTTGAGCAGTTCTTC.